The table lists the clone carrying this TCR beta chain with a few counts. The target antigen is unknown. The junction departs from germline at one end; a sequencing error may be responsible. Multiple V-beta primers and a C-beta primer amplified TCRB from RNA. TCRB cDNA was made from 0.4 to 0.6 ug total RNA. TCRdb re-derived calls from the multiplex PCR reads in MiXCR, one entry per CDR3 protein. The sample records approximately 15,000 distinct CDR3 sequences, about 67% being singletons. This sample stems from a study of tumor-infiltrating lymphocytes in glioblastoma multiforme. Germline assignment: CDR1 LGHDT and CDR2 YNNKEL (reference sequence). There are 14 residues in the CDR3. General study points: Unequal TCR RNA per T cell might skew measured clone sizes.

The V call is TRBV3-1, the J call TRBJ2-1; D is unclear. Sequences were obtained from brain tumor tissue. The TCR comes from a male donor with glioblastoma. CDR3 sequence (DNA): TGTGCCAGCAGCCAAGATCGCGTGGCCAATGAGCATTTCTTC. Its protein is CASSQDRVANEHFF.